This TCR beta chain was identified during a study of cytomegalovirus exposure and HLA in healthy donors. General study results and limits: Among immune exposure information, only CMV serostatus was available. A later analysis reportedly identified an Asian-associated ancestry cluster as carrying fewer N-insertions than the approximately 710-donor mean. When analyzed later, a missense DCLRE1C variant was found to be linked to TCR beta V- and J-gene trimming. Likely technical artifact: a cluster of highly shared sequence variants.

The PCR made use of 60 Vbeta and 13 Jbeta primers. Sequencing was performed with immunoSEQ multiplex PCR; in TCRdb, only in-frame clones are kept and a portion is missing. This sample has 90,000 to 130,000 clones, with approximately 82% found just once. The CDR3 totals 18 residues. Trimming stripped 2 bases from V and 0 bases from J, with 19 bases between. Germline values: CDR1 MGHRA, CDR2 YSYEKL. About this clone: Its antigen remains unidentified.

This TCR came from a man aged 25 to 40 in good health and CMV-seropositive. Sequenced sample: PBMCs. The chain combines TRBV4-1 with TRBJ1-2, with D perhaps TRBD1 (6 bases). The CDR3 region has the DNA TGCGCCAGCAGCCAAACCTTTGGACAGCCTGATCCTAACTATGGCTACACCTTC. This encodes CASSQTFGQPDPNYGYTF.